This T cell receptor (beta chain) came from a study of blood T cell repertoires in COVID-19. In the study overall: Researchers got acute and convalescent COVID-19 samples from the United States, Italy and Spain. The analysed material was cDNA or gDNA that came from T cells, B-cell-depleted T cells, or PBMCs.

Authors' processing steps: Reference gene primer amplification in the assay estimated nucleated cell counts. Measured with immunoSEQ multiplex PCR; TCRdb has only the in-frame clones, and not every one. V, J and clone size were drawn from that table, and D and trimming were deduced from the DNA. The table shows approximately 100,000 clones, with 85% to 95% occurring only once. CDR3 length equals 15 residues. Germline V gives CDR1 LNHDA, CDR2 SQIVND (reference sequence). The ends lost 4 bases at V and 8 bases at J; junction bases unmatched: 9. Sequences were obtained from peripheral blood. V is TRBV19 and J is TRBJ2-1; TRBD1 agrees at 9 bases. The clonotype was recovered from a man between 45 and 60 years old with active COVID-19. The CDR3 loop is CASSKTGGRTDEQFF. The CDR3 DNA reads as TGTGCCAGTAGTAAAACAGGGGGCAGGACCGATGAGCAGTTCTTC.